The T cell receptor (beta chain) described here comes from a study of cytomegalovirus exposure and HLA in healthy donors. PCR used 60 Vbeta primers and 13 Jbeta primers. TCRdb keeps only in-frame clones here, not all; method: immunoSEQ multiplex PCR. The repertoire holds about 160,000 clones, 75% seen once, with 2.5% to 3% in the top ten. V was clipped by 4 bases and J by 1 base; unmatched bases: 4. The germline V gene encodes CDR1 SGHRS and CDR2 YFSETQ. The CDR3 covers 14 residues. In regard to this clone: No antigen is known for it.

Findings and limits, study-wide: Later analysis showed TCR association rates varying by HLA locus, highest for DRB1 and lowest for HLA-C.

Sequenced input: PBMCs. The TCR comes from a woman aged 45-60 years in good health and CMV-seropositive. The genes are TRBV5-1 and TRBJ1-1; 7 bases match TRBD1. Here the CDR3 reads CASSPRGQNTEAFF. The DNA for the CDR3 is TGCGCCAGCAGCCCTAGGGGGCAGAACACTGAAGCTTTCTTT.